This T cell receptor (beta chain) derives from a study of early T cells in non-severe SARS-CoV-2 infection (dated by TCRdb to the early 2020s). Broadly, across the study: Because TCR sequencing was done on bulk RNA from unsorted whole blood, the alpha and beta chains could not be paired.

With regard to this clonotype: There is no known antigen for this receptor. Base qualities are not provided; no much larger clone lies one nucleotide away.

Based on the germline V gene, the CDR1 and CDR2 sequences are SGHDN and FVKESK. V loses 4 bases of germline sequence and J loses 4 bases, and the interval between the two ends is 19 bases. The CDR3 goes from the cysteine to the phenylalanine over 16 residues. Here the CDR3 DNA is all that survives: 48 bases in frame from base 1. Set within a cohort of healthcare workers in London, UK, this nested case-control study involved weekly PCR testing of nasopharyngeal swabs along with blood sampling. Healthcare workers were enrolled in the week of the UK lockdown, from 23 to 31 March 2020, and were followed every week for up to about 16 weeks. Receptor amplification or capture employed 5' RACE. The instrument was a NextSeq 500. The TCR library protocol attached unique molecular identifiers to individual cDNA molecules to correct for sequencing error and PCR bias. Both TCR alpha and beta chains were sequenced, and tight co-correlation was observed between alpha and beta sequence abundances in each sample. As for how the authors treated the data: Decombinator V4 was used to perform V gene, J gene and CDR3 annotation of TCR sequences. Expanded TCRs were defined as changing significantly between any two time points under a Poisson model with p below 0.0001. TCR abundances were normalised to the total number of TCRs sequenced per sample and expressed as counts per million. TRAV1-2 paired with TRAJ12, TRAJ20 or TRAJ33 defined MAIT TCRs, while TRAV10 paired with TRAJ18 defined iNKT TCRs. VDJdb, accessed on 1 November 2021, was searched for TCRs annotated for CMV, EBV and SARS-CoV-2, and TCRs annotated for more than one antigen were excluded. TCRdb applied fastp at Q25 and MiXCR to the public reads, then kept only in-frame beta chains. A single entry per CDR3 protein holds the most common genes and DNA from its merged rows. The V and J calls reflect TCRdb's pipeline rather than the authors' work. Recorded for this sample are 70,000 or so distinct CDR3 sequences; roughly 15% of them occurred a single time. The ten most abundant clones make up roughly 13% of the sample.

Beyond this particular receptor, the publication reports: VDJdb matching was skewed toward anti-spike CD8 responses, so virus-specific expansions were likely underestimated and private and CD4 specificities were missed.

The sample consisted of whole blood. Here the chain combines TRBV14 and TRBJ1-2, with a weak D call of TRBD1 (5 bases match). This receptor was taken from an adult who was a healthcare worker with PCR-confirmed SARS-CoV-2 infection or an uninfected control (not recorded which). The encoded CDR3 is CASSRTGTLATYGYTF. The base sequence is TGTGCCAGCAGCCGTACCGGGACCTTGGCCACCTATGGCTACACCTTC.